A single sample gave rise to the 8 T cell receptor beta chains below, sequenced in a study of T cells in Graves' hyperthyroidism and ophthalmopathy. From RNA transcripts, TCR beta CDR3 regions were amplified. First-round RT-PCR with HTBI primers amplified the TCR CDR3 region. One entry per CDR3 protein, called by TCRdb with MiXCR from the multiplex PCR reads. The sample has hundreds of thousands of distinct CDR3 sequences; around 15% are singletons. Material: blood. These receptors originate from a woman aged 18-29 years with Graves' hyperthyroidism.

This clonotype was counted at least ten times. The chain carries TRBV28 and TRBJ2-1; perhaps TRBD2 as D (6 bases). Germline V gene data show CDR1 as MDHEN and CDR2 as SYDVKM. The germline V and J ends were trimmed by 6 bases and 6 bases, with 12 bases remaining between them. The CDR3 spans 13 residues. CDR3 protein: CASREGLGNEQFF. In DNA form, the CDR3 reads TGTGCCAGCAGGGAGGGGCTGGGCAATGAGCAGTTCTTC.

This clonotype was seen repeatedly, ten times or more. This chain connects TRBV12-3 or TRBV12-4 to TRBJ1-1; 11 nucleotides match TRBD1. CDR3 length: 14 residues. V was pared by 6 bases and J by 1 base, with 1 base of the junction left unmatched. The CDR3 nucleotides read TGTGCCAGCAGGGGACAGGGGGGGAACACTGAAGCTTTCTTT. It encodes CASRGQGGNTEAFF.

The V gene is TRBV28, the J gene TRBJ2-1; the match to TRBD1 covers 10 bases. The CDR3 runs 13 residues. Germline V gives CDR1 MDHEN, CDR2 SYDVKM. With V trimmed by 6 bases and J by 8 bases, 4 bases remained unmatched. The CDR3 loop is CASRNGQGDEQFF. The CDR3 bases are TGTGCCAGCAGAAACGGACAGGGGGATGAGCAGTTCTTC.

The rearrangement joins TRBV27 to TRBJ1-1; D gene ambiguous. CDR1 and CDR2 from the germline V gene are MNHEY and SMNVEV (reference sequence). V was shortened by 8 bases and J by 1 base, with 14 bases between the two germline ends. This CDR3 has 14 amino acids. The CDR3, as DNA: TGTGCCAGCCGGATGGACGGTGGGAACACTGAAGCTTTCTTT. This gives the protein CASRMDGGNTEAFF.

Many counts were recorded for this clonotype. The V call is TRBV6-1, the J call TRBJ2-3; maybe TRBD2 (7 bases). The CDR3 runs to 15 residues. Germline-derived CDR1 and CDR2 are MNHNS and SASEGT. V lost 2 bases to trimming and J lost 4 bases, with 13 bases between them. CDR3 loop: CASSEFGGQADTQYF. As DNA, the CDR3 is TGTGCCAGCAGTGAATTCGGGGGGCAGGCAGATACGCAGTATTTT.

CDR3 region: CASSPERGSNTGELFF. CDR3 in DNA: TGCGCCAGCAGCCCGGAGAGGGGATCGAACACCGGGGAGCTGTTTTTT. The chain couples TRBV5-1 to TRBJ2-2; D tentatively fits TRBD1 or TRBD2 (5 bases each). Germline assignment: CDR1 SGHRS and CDR2 YFSETQ. Trimming took 4 bases from V and 0 from J, leaving 13 bases between them. The CDR3 covers 16 residues.

This clonotype was recorded at least ten times. V is TRBV7-9 and J is TRBJ2-7; TRBD2 matches 9 bases. Trimming took 5 bases from V and 4 from J; bases not matched to a gene: 12. CDR1 SEHNR and CDR2 FQNEAQ come from the germline V gene (reference sequence). The CDR3 sequence is 16 residues long. DNA of the CDR3: TGTGCCAGCAGCCTTGGGGGGCTAGCGGGAAAGTACGAGCAGTACTTC. Amino acid sequence: CASSLGGLAGKYEQYF.

V and J are TRBV2 and TRBJ2-6; D gene uncertain. Germline CDR1 reads SNHLY; CDR2 reads FYNNEI. CDR3 length equals 15 residues. The V and J ends lost 6 bases and 4 bases respectively, with 13 bases between them. The DNA for the CDR3 is TGTGCCAGCAGCCCTGAGACGGCCGGGGCCAACGTCCTGACTTTC. Its protein product is CASSPETAGANVLTF.